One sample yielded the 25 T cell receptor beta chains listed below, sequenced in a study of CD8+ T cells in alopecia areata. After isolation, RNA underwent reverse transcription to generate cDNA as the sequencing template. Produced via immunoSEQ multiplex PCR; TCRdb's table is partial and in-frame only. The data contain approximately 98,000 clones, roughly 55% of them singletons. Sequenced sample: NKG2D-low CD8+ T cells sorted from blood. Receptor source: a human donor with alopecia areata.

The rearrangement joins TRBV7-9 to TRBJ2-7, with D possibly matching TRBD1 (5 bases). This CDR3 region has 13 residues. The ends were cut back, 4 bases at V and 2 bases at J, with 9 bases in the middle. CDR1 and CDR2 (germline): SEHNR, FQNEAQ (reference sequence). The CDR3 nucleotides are TGTGCCAGCAGCTCTCCAGGGACCTACGAGCAGTACTTC. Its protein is CASSSPGTYEQYF. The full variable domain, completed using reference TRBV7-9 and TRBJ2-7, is DTGVSQNPRHKITKRGQNVTFRCDPISEHNRLYWYRQTLGQGPEFLTYFQNEAQLEKSRLLSDRFSAERPKGSFSTLEIQRTEQGDSAMYLCASSSPGTYEQYFGPGTRLTVT.

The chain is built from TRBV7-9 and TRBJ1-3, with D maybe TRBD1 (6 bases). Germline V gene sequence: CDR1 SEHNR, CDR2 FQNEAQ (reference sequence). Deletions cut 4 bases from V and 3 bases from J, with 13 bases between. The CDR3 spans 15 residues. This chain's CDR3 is CASSSSRGGGNTIYF. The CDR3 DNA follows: TGTGCCAGCAGCTCAAGCCGAGGGGGTGGAAACACCATATATTTT. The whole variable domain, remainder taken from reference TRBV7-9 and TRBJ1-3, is DTGVSQNPRHKITKRGQNVTFRCDPISEHNRLYWYRQTLGQGPEFLTYFQNEAQLEKSRLLSDRFSAERPKGSFSTLEIQRTEQGDSAMYLCASSSSRGGGNTIYFGEGSWLTVV.

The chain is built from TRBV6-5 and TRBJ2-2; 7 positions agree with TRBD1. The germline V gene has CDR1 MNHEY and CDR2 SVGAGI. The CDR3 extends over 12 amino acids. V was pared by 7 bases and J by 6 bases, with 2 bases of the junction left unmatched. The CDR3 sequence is CASNTGAGELFF. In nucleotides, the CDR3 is TGTGCCAGCAATACAGGGGCCGGGGAGCTGTTTTTT.

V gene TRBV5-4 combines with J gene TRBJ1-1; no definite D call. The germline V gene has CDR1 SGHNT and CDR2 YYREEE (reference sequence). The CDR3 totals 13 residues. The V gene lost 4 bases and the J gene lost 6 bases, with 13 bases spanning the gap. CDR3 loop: CASSQFAGSEAFF. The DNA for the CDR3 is TGTGCCAGCAGCCAATTTGCGGGCTCTGAAGCTTTCTTT.

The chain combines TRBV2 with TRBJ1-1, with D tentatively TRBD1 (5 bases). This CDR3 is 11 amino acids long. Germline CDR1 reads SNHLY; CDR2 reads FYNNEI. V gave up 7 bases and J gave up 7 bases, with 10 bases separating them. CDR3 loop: CASTRGIEAFF. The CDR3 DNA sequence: TGTGCCAGCACCCGGGGCATTGAAGCTTTCTTT. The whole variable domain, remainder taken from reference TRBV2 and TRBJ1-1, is EPEVTQTPSHQVTQMGQEVILRCVPISNHLYFYWYRQILGQKVEFLVSFYNNEISEKSEIFDDQFSVERPDGSNFTLKIRSTKLEDSAMYFCASTRGIEAFFGQGTRLTVV.

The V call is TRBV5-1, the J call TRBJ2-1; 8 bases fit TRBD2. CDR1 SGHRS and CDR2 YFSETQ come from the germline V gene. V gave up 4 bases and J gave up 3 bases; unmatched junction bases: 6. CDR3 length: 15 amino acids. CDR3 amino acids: CASSPGGDYYNEQFF. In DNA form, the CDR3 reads TGCGCCAGCAGCCCCGGGGGGGATTACTACAATGAGCAGTTCTTC.

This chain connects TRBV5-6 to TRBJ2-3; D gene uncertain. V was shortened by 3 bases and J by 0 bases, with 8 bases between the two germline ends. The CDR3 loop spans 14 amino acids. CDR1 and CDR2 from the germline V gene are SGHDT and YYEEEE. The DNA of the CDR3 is TGTGCCAGCAGCTACCCCTCTAGCACAGATACGCAGTATTTT. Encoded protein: CASSYPSSTDTQYF.

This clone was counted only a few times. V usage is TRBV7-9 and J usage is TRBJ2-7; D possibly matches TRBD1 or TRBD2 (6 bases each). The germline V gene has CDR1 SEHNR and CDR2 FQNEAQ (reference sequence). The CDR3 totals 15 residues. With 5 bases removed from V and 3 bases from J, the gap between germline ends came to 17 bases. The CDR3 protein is CASSEHRGEFYEQYF. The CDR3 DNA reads TGTGCCAGCAGCGAGCATAGGGGGGAGTTCTACGAGCAGTACTTC.

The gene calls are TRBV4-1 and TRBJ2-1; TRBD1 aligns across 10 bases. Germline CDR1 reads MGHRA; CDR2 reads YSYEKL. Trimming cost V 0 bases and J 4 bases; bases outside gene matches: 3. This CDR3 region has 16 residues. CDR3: CASSQDRGQGYNEQFF. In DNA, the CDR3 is TGCGCCAGCAGCCAAGATCGGGGACAGGGGTACAATGAGCAGTTCTTC.

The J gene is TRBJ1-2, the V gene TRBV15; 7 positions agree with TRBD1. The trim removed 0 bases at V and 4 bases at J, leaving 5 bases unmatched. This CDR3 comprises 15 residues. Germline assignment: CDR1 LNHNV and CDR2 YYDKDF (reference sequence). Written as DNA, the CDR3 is TGTGCCACCAGCAGAGATCTGGCAGGGGGCTATGGCTACACCTTC. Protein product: CATSRDLAGGYGYTF.

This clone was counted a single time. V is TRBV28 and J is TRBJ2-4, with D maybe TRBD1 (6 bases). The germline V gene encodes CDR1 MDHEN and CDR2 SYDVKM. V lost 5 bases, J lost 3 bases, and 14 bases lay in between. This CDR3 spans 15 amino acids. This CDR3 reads CASSHGQSGKNIQYF. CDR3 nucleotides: TGTGCCAGCAGTCACGGACAGTCTGGCAAAAACATTCAGTACTTC.

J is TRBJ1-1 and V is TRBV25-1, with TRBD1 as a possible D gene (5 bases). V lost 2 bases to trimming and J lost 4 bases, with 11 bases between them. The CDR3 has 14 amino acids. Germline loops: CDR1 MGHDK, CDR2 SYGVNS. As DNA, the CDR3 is TGTGCCAGCAGTGAAATGGGGGTCTCCACTGAAGCTTTCTTT. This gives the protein CASSEMGVSTEAFF.

This CDR3 is CASSQDPRRDEQFF. CDR3 coding DNA: TGCGCCAGCAGCCAAGATCCCCGGCGGGATGAGCAGTTCTTC. V and J are TRBV4-1 and TRBJ2-1; D might be TRBD2 (5 bases). With 0 bases removed from V and 8 bases from J, the gap between germline ends came to 11 bases. Germline V gene sequence: CDR1 MGHRA, CDR2 YSYEKL. The CDR3 spans 14 residues.

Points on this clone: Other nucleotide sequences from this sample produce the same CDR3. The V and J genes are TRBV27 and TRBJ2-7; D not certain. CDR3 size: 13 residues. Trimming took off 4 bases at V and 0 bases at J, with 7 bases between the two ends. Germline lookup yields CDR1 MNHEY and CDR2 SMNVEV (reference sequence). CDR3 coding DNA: TGTGCCAGCAGTTCTAGAGGCTCCTACGAGCAGTACTTC. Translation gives CASSSRGSYEQYF.

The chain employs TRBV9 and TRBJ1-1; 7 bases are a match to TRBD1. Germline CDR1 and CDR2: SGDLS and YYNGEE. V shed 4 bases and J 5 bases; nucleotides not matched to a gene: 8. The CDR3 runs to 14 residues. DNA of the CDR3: TGTGCCAGCAGCCCACAGGGGATTGGGACTGAAGCTTTCTTT. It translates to CASSPQGIGTEAFF.

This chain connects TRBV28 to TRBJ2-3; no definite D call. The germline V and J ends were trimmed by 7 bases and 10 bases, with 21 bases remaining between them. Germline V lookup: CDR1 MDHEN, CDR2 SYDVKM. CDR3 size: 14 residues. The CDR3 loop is CASTALDVNLAQYF. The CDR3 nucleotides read TGTGCCAGCACCGCTCTGGATGTGAATCTCGCGCAGTATTTT.

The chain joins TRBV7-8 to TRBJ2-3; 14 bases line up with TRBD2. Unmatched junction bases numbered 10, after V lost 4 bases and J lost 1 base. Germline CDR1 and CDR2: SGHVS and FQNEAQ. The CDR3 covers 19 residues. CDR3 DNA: TGTGCCAGCAGCTCCCCCGGGACTAGCGGGAGTGTTGGCACAGATACGCAGTATTTT. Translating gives CASSSPGTSGSVGTDTQYF.

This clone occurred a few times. CDR3 residues: CASSFRGRAVGDTQYF. The CDR3 region has the DNA TGCGCCAGCAGCTTTCGAGGGAGGGCCGTGGGAGATACGCAGTATTTT. The chain combines TRBV5-1 with TRBJ2-3, with 7 positions matching TRBD2. Germline V CDR1 and CDR2: SGHRS, YFSETQ. The CDR3 runs to 16 residues. V was pared by 2 bases and J by 5 bases, with 11 bases of the junction left unmatched.

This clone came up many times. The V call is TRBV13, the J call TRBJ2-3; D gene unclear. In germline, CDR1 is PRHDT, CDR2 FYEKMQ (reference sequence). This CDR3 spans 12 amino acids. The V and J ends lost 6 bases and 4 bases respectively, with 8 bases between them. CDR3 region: CASRAGSDTQYF. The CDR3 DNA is TGTGCCAGCAGAGCAGGATCAGATACGCAGTATTTT.

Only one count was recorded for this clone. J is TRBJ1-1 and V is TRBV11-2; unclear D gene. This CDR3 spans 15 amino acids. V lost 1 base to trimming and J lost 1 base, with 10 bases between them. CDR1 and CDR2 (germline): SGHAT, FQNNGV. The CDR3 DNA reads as TGTGCCAGCAGCTTAGTCGGGTACACGAACACTGAAGCTTTCTTT. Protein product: CASSLVGYTNTEAFF.

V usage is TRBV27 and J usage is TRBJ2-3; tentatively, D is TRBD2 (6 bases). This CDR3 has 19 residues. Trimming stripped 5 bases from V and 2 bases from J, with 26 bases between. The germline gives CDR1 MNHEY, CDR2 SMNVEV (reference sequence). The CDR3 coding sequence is TGTGCCAGCAGTCCCCCTTTTGGCGTACGGGGAGGCGTCACAGATACGCAGTATTTT. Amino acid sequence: CASSPPFGVRGGVTDTQYF.

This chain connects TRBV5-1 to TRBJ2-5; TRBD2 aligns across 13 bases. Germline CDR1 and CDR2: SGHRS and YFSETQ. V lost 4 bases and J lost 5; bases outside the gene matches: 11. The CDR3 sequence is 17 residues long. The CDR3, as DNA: TGCGCCAGCAGCCTTTGGACTAGCGGGAGCCTTGGGGAGACCCAGTACTTC. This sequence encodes CASSLWTSGSLGETQYF.

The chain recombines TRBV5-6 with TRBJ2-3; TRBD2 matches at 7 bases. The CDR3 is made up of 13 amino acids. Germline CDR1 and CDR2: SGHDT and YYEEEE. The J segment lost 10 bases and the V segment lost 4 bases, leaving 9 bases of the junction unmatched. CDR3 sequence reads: CASSEGSGRSQYF. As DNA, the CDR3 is TGTGCCAGCAGCGAGGGGTCCGGGAGGTCGCAGTATTTT.

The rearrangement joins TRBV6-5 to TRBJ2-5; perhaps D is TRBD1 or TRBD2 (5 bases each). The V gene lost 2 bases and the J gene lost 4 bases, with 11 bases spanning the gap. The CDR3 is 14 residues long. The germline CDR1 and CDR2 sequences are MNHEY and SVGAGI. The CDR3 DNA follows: TGTGCCAGCAGTTACCCCCGGGACCCAGAGACCCAGTACTTC. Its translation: CASSYPRDPETQYF.

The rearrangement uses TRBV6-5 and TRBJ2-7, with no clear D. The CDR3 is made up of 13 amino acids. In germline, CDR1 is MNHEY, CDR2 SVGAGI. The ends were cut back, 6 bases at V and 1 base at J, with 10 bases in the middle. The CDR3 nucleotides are TGTGCCAGCAGCCCTGCTGGGTCCTACGAGCAGTACTTC. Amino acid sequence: CASSPAGSYEQYF.